The 5 T cell receptor beta chains presented below share a single source sample, sequenced in a study of cytomegalovirus exposure and HLA in healthy donors. The PCR had 60 Vbeta and 13 Jbeta primers. Libraries were prepared by immunoSEQ multiplex PCR; TCRdb keeps only in-frame clonotypes and omits some of them. This table lists fewer than 130,000 clones. Specimen: PBMCs. These receptors all come from a man aged 45-60 years in good health and CMV-seronegative.

The DNA for the CDR3 is TGCGCCAGCAGCCAAGATAGGGGGCTGGCGCAGTATTTT. Its translation is CASSQDRGLAQYF. The chain combines TRBV4-3 with TRBJ2-3, with 7 bases that match TRBD1. V dropped 0 bases and J dropped 10; count of bases not matched to a gene: 4. Germline loops: CDR1 LGHNA, CDR2 YSLEER. The CDR3 is 13 amino acids.

The chain is built from TRBV6-1 and TRBJ1-1; weak D call: TRBD1 (5 bases). This CDR3 region has 14 residues. The ends were cut back, 1 base at V and 8 bases at J, with 14 bases in the middle. Germline-derived CDR1 and CDR2 are MNHNS and SASEGT. CDR3 nucleotides: TGTGCCAGCAGTGAAGTAGGAGGGGCAGGCGAAGCTTTCTTT. This encodes CASSEVGGAGEAFF.

The rearrangement uses TRBV4-3 and TRBJ1-1; D unresolved. The CDR3 sequence is 15 residues long. CDR1 and CDR2 from the germline V gene are LGHNA and YSLEER. V was trimmed by 0 bases and J by 5 bases, leaving 13 bases between them. CDR3 loop: CASSQELGRSTEAFF. In DNA form, the CDR3 reads TGCGCCAGCAGCCAAGAATTAGGGAGGAGTACTGAAGCTTTCTTT.

V usage is TRBV19 and J usage is TRBJ2-1; TRBD2 aligns across 9 bases. J gave up 0 bases and V 5 bases, and 2 bases lay outside the gene matches. Germline values: CDR1 LNHDA, CDR2 SQIVND (reference sequence). The CDR3 has 15 amino acids. Written as DNA, the CDR3 is TGTGCCAGTAGTCTAGCGGGAAGCTCCTACAATGAGCAGTTCTTC. Encoded protein: CASSLAGSSYNEQFF.

This chain uses TRBV5-1 with TRBJ2-5; 8 bases map to TRBD1. V shed 2 bases, J shed 1 base, and the junction held 7 bases outside the gene matches. The CDR3 sequence is 16 residues long. CDR1 and CDR2 (germline): SGHRS, YFSETQ. The CDR3, as DNA: TGCGCCAGCAGCTTCCCCCCCGGACAGGGCCAAGAGACCCAGTACTTC. It specifies CASSFPPGQGQETQYF.